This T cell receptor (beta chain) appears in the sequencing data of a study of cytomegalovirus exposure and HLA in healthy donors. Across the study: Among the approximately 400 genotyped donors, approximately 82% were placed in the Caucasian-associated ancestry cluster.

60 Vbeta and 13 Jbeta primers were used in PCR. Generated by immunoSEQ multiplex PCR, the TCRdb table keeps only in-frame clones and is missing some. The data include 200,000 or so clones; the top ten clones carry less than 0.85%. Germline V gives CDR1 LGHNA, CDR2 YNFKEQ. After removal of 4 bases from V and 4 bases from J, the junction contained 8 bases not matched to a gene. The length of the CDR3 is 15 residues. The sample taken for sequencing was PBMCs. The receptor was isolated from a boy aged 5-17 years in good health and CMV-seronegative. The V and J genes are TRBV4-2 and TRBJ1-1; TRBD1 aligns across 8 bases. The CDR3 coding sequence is TGTGCCAGCAGCCTCGGACAGGGAGCAGGCACTGAAGCTTTCTTT. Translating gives CASSLGQGAGTEAFF.